The 14 T cell receptor beta chains given below trace back to one sample, sequenced in a study of T cell clonality in common variable immunodeficiency. These receptors lack a known antigen. Assay used: immunoSEQ multiplex PCR; TCRdb lists only in-frame clones, some missing. The repertoire has about 26,000 clones, none seen only once; the ten largest take under 5%. General study results and limits: Common variable immunodeficiency TCR beta sequences reportedly had fewer deletions and N-nucleotide insertions.

The specimen was peripheral blood mononuclear cells. Receptors originate from a human donor with common variable immunodeficiency.

This clone showed up many times. The sequenced CDR3 bases are TGTGCCAGCAGCTTGCTTAGCGGAAAGTCGATAGATACG. Protein sequence: CASSLLSGKSIDT. The entire CDR3 protein is CASSLLSGKSIDTQYF. This sequence joins TRBV5-4 and TRBJ2-3; TRBD2 is a possible D gene (6 bases). With the read ending 3 residues before the CDR3 end, the germline J gene is used to fill in that end. The germline V gene encodes CDR1 SGHNT and CDR2 YYREEE (reference sequence). The CDR3 runs to 16 residues. V was shortened by 1 base and J by 5 bases, with 17 bases between the two germline ends.

This clone was counted between two and nine times. The read halts 3 residues ahead of the CDR3 end, with the missing end drawn from the germline J gene. The gene calls are TRBV7-3 and TRBJ2-1; 10 nucleotides line up with TRBD2. Per germline, CDR1 SGHTA and CDR2 FQGTGA. The CDR3 spans 15 residues. V gave up 5 bases and J gave up 1 base; unmatched junction bases: 2. The CDR3 sequence is CASSPTSGSYNEQFF. Incomplete CDR3 DNA: TGTGCCAGCAGCCCGACTAGCGGGTCCTACAATGAG.

This clone was counted a few times. The CDR3 end lies 3 residues beyond the end of the read and is filled in from the germline J gene. This rearrangement joins TRBV7-8 to TRBJ2-2; the match to TRBD2 covers 7 bases. CDR1 is SGHVS, CDR2 FQNEAQ, per germline. The CDR3 loop spans 14 amino acids. J lost 3 bases, V lost 8 bases, and 6 bases had no gene match. This chain's CDR3 is CASALAVHTGELFF. The sequenced CDR3 bases are TGTGCCAGCGCCCTAGCGGTACACACCGGGGAG. The whole variable domain, remainder taken from reference TRBV7-8 and TRBJ2-2, is GAGVSQSPRYKVAKRGQDVALRCDPISGHVSLFWYQQALGQGPEFLTYFQNEAQLDKSGLPSDRFFAERPEGSVSTLKIQRTQQEDSAVYLCASALAVHTGELFFGEGSRLTVL.

This clone was seen more than once but under ten times. The read terminates 3 residues before the CDR3 end, so the remaining end is supplied by the germline J gene. This chain connects TRBV19 to TRBJ2-2; perhaps TRBD1 as D (6 bases). V shed 9 bases and J shed 1 base, with 18 bases lying between them. This CDR3 is 16 amino acids long. The V gene's germline CDR1 is LNHDA and CDR2 SQIVND (reference sequence). The part of the CDR3 DNA that was read is TGTGCCAGCCTACCGTATTGGACAGAGAACACCGGGGAG. This sequence encodes CASLPYWTENTGE. The entire CDR3 sequence reads CASLPYWTENTGELFF.

A word on this clone: The CDR3 goes on 3 residues after the read ends, and that part is filled in from the germline J gene. The chain carries TRBV30 and TRBJ1-6; TRBD1 matches at 8 bases. The CDR3 is made up of 17 amino acids. Germline CDR1 and CDR2: GTSNPN and SVGIG (reference sequence). Losses at the gene ends were 3 bases for V and 0 bases for J; bases not matched to a gene: 7. The sequenced part of the CDR3 DNA is TGTGCCTGGAGGGGAAGGACAGGGAGCTCCTATAATTCACCC. It specifies CAWRGRTGSSYNSP. The entire CDR3 reads CAWRGRTGSSYNSPLHF.

As concerns this clone: The read gets to within 3 residues of the CDR3 end, and the germline J gene fills in the rest. The chain employs TRBV19 and TRBJ2-1; tentative D call: TRBD1 (7 bases). Trimming took off 3 bases at V and 4 bases at J, with 13 bases between the two ends. The CDR3 has 15 residues. Germline CDR1 and CDR2: LNHDA and SQIVND (reference sequence). The CDR3 bases that were read are TGTGCCAGTAGTATCAACAGGGGAGGTTACAATGAG. As protein: CASSINRGGYNE. The full CDR3 is CASSINRGGYNEQFF.

As for this clone: The sequence runs out 3 residues before the end of the CDR3; the remainder is reconstructed from the germline J gene. The chain is built from TRBV7-9 and TRBJ2-2, with 7 bases identical to TRBD1. This CDR3 comprises 14 residues. Trimming at V came to 3 bases and at J to 7 bases, leaving 5 bases not matched to a gene. Per the germline V gene, CDR1 is SEHNR and CDR2 is FQNEAQ (reference sequence). The CDR3 loop reads CASSFRQGHGELFF. The covered CDR3 bases are TGTGCCAGCAGCTTTAGACAGGGTCACGGGGAG.

Only a few counts were recorded for this clone. The read finishes 3 residues shy of the CDR3 end, and the germline J gene is used to complete it. The rearrangement links TRBV19 to TRBJ2-7, with D possibly being TRBD2 (6 bases). The CDR3 runs 15 residues. Trimming cost V 7 bases and J 1 base, with 17 bases left between them. Germline values: CDR1 LNHDA, CDR2 SQIVND (reference sequence). The covered CDR3 bases are TGTGCCAGTACCCCGGGACCTGGGGGGTCCTACGAG. This encodes CASTPGPGGSYE. The whole CDR3 protein reads CASTPGPGGSYEQYF.

The table lists this clone with a few counts. The DNA ends 3 residues before the CDR3 does, and the rest of the CDR3 is filled in from the germline J gene. The chain uses TRBV7-8 and TRBJ1-4; tentative D call: TRBD1 (6 bases). The V end lost 9 bases, the J end lost 8 bases, and 16 bases lay between the germline ends. This CDR3 region has 13 residues. In germline, CDR1 is SGHVS, CDR2 FQNEAQ. This CDR3 reads CASARDGGEKLFF. CDR3 DNA, as far as it was read: TGTGCCAGTGCAAGGGATGGGGGCGAAAAA.

This clone showed up many times. The read comes to an end 3 residues before the CDR3 does, leaving the germline J gene to fill in the end. The chain is built from TRBV30 and TRBJ1-5; 8 positions match TRBD1. CDR1 is GTSNPN, CDR2 SVGIG, per germline (reference sequence). This CDR3 contains 14 residues. The CDR3 loop reads CAWSPRTGQGPQHF. The CDR3 bases that were read are TGTGCCTGGAGTCCGCGGACAGGGCAAGGCCCC.

This clone occurred a few times. The CDR3 goes on 3 residues after the read ends, and that part is filled in from the germline J gene. The chain is built from TRBV18 and TRBJ1-1; D uncertain. The V end was cut by 2 bases, the J end by 0 bases, with 10 bases between. This CDR3 is built from 15 residues. Germline-derived CDR1 and CDR2 are KGHSH and LQKENI. Partial CDR3 DNA: TGTGCCAGCTCACCAGTCGGGGTATTGAACACTGAA. Its protein product is CASSPVGVLNTE. In full, the CDR3 is CASSPVGVLNTEAFF.

This clone was seen repeatedly, ten times or more. The sequenced fragment ends 3 residues before the CDR3 boundary, so the rest is inferred from the germline J gene. The chain combines TRBV20-1 with TRBJ2-3; D ambiguous. The CDR3 runs 15 residues. From germline, CDR1 is DFQATT and CDR2 SNEGSKA (reference sequence). V lost 5 bases and J lost 8, with 23 bases in between. The sequenced CDR3 bases are TGCAGTGCTCCGCCCCCGGCGACTCCTCCCGGTACG. It is translated as CSAPPPATPPGT. The full-length CDR3 reads as CSAPPPATPPGTQYF.

In the case of this clone: The sequenced fragment ends 3 residues before the CDR3 boundary, so the rest is inferred from the germline J gene. V usage is TRBV7-3 and J usage is TRBJ2-1; tentatively, D is TRBD1 or TRBD2 (5 bases each). V lost 4 bases to trimming and J lost 8 bases, with 12 bases between them. The length of the CDR3 is 13 residues. CDR1 is SGHTA and CDR2 is FQGTGA in the germline V gene. The CDR3 region is CASSSERGDEQFF. The CDR3 DNA, read in part, is TGTGCCAGCAGCTCTGAAAGGGGAGATGAG.

This clone was observed a few times. The CDR3 end is not reached by the read, which stops 3 residues before it; the germline J gene fills it in. This rearrangement joins TRBV18 to TRBJ2-3; D remains unclear. The CDR3 length is 15 residues. V was cut by 2 bases and J by 3 bases, with 12 bases left in between. Germline CDR1 reads KGHSH; CDR2 reads LQKENI. The sequenced CDR3 bases are TGTGCCAGCTCACCAATAGGAGAAGGGACAGATACG. Protein product: CASSPIGEGTDT. The CDR3 reads in full as CASSPIGEGTDTQYF. The full variable domain, completed using reference TRBV18 and TRBJ2-3, is NAGVMQNPRHLVRRRGQEARLRCSPMKGHSHVYWYRQLPEEGLKFMVYLQKENIIDESGMPKERFSAEFPKEGPSILRIQQVVRGDSAAYFCASSPIGEGTDTQYFGPGTRLTVL.